Following are 13 T cell receptor beta chains from one sample sequenced in a study of blood T cell repertoires in COVID-19. Sequencing used immunoSEQ multiplex PCR; TCRdb keeps in-frame clones, though not all of them. The sample yields about 62,000 clones, just over 85% seen once. The sequenced sample consisted of peripheral blood. These receptors all come from a woman at least 80 years old with acute or convalescent COVID-19.

The chain uses TRBV7-9 and TRBJ2-4; weak D call: TRBD1 (5 bases). From germline, CDR1 is SEHNR and CDR2 FQNEAQ (reference sequence). The CDR3 covers 15 residues. The ends were cut back, 7 bases at V and 9 bases at J, with 22 bases in the middle. The CDR3, as DNA: TGTGCCAGCACCGTTGGGGCCTTGGAGCAGGGCATTCAGTACTTC. Protein sequence: CASTVGALEQGIQYF.

The chain couples TRBV18 to TRBJ2-1; 10 positions agree with TRBD2. The CDR3 runs to 20 residues. Germline V CDR1 and CDR2: KGHSH, LQKENI. V lost 5 bases to trimming and J lost 0 bases; unmatched junction nucleotides: 16. CDR3: CASSIRSGTSVRSSYNEQFF. DNA for the CDR3: TGTGCCAGCTCAATCAGGTCCGGGACTAGCGTTCGGAGCTCCTACAATGAGCAGTTCTTC.

The chain couples TRBV3-1 (or the pseudogene TRBV3-2) to TRBJ1-2, with TRBD1 matching over 7 bases. The germline CDR1 and CDR2 sequences are LGHDT and YNNKEL (reference sequence). The CDR3 is 13 amino acids. V lost 4 bases, J lost 4 bases, and 3 bases stayed unmatched. Written as DNA, the CDR3 is TGTGCCAGCAGCCTTGACAGGGTCTATGGCTACACCTTC. Its protein product is CASSLDRVYGYTF.

The rearrangement joins TRBV5-1 to TRBJ1-2; 10 bases are shared with TRBD1. This CDR3 comprises 15 residues. The J segment lost 7 bases and the V segment lost 4 bases, leaving 10 bases of the junction unmatched. CDR1 is SGHRS, CDR2 YFSETQ, per germline. CDR3 in DNA: TGCGCCAGCAGCCAAGGACAGGGGGAACTCGCTGGCTACACCTTC. Protein product: CASSQGQGELAGYTF.

The chain uses TRBV12-3 or TRBV12-4 and TRBJ1-4, with 11 nucleotides matching TRBD1. The trim removed 8 bases at V and 7 bases at J, leaving 3 bases unmatched. The CDR3 sequence is 13 residues long. CDR3 protein: CASVGTGGEKLFF. The CDR3 DNA follows: TGTGCCAGCGTAGGGACAGGGGGTGAAAAACTGTTTTTT.

The V call is TRBV18, the J call TRBJ1-2; 7 nucleotides align to TRBD1. The CDR3 runs 14 residues. Per germline, CDR1 KGHSH and CDR2 LQKENI. V trimming: 6 bases; J trimming: 5 bases; junction bases outside the gene matches: 9. CDR3 nucleotides: TGTGCCAGCTCTCCTACAGGGGAGCCTTATGGCTACACCTTC. It yields the protein CASSPTGEPYGYTF.

The V gene is TRBV9, the J gene TRBJ1-1; 7 bases map to TRBD1. Looked up from germline, CDR1 is SGDLS and CDR2 is YYNGEE. This CDR3 is 13 amino acids long. Trimming cost V 3 bases and J 5 bases; bases outside gene matches: 4. CDR3 bases: TGTGCCAGCAGCGAGGGGGCCGGGACTGAAGCTTTCTTT. The encoded protein is CASSEGAGTEAFF.

The chain joins TRBV29-1 to TRBJ2-5, with D hard to call. Trimming took off 3 bases at V and 5 bases at J, with 7 bases between the two ends. The CDR3 length is 11 residues. Germline V gene sequence: CDR1 SQVTM, CDR2 ANQGSEA. CDR3 amino acids: CSVEFGETQYF. Written as DNA, the CDR3 is TGCAGCGTTGAGTTCGGGGAGACCCAGTACTTC. Combining the CDR3 with reference TRBV29-1 and TRBJ2-5 gives the whole variable domain SAVISQKPSRDICQRGTSLTIQCQVDSQVTMMFWYRQQPGQSLTLIATANQGSEATYESGFVIDKFPISRPNLTFSTLTVSNMSPEDSSIYLCSVEFGETQYFGPGTRLLVL.

The chain recombines TRBV6-2 or TRBV6-3 with TRBJ2-7; TRBD2 agrees at 7 bases. V shed 4 bases, J shed 4 bases, and the junction held 10 bases outside the gene matches. CDR3 length: 15 residues. CDR1 MNHEY and CDR2 SVGEGT come from the germline V gene. This CDR3 is CASSSPQGGRYEQYF. The CDR3 DNA reads TGTGCCAGCAGTTCCCCCCAGGGAGGGAGATACGAGCAGTACTTC.

This clone was observed once. This chain uses TRBV7-2 with TRBJ1-3, with 10 bases identical to TRBD1. Germline V CDR1 and CDR2: SGHTA, FQGNSA. V shed 1 base and J 2 bases; nucleotides not matched to a gene: 2. The CDR3 length is 16 residues. CDR3 in amino acids: CASSLVGTGAGNTIYF. CDR3 nucleotide sequence: TGTGCCAGCAGCTTAGTAGGGACAGGGGCTGGAAACACCATATATTTT.

V is TRBV7-6 and J is TRBJ2-1, with 9 nucleotides matching TRBD2. Germline V CDR1 and CDR2: SGHVS, FNYEAQ. The CDR3 contains 15 residues. After removal of 5 bases from V and 4 bases from J, the junction contained 6 bases not matched to a gene. The CDR3 bases are TGTGCCAGCAGCGAGACTAGCGGATCTTACAATGAGCAGTTCTTC. Its protein product is CASSETSGSYNEQFF. The whole variable domain, remainder taken from reference TRBV7-6 and TRBJ2-1, is GAGVSQSPRYKVTKRGQDVALRCDPISGHVSLYWYRQALGQGPEFLTYFNYEAQQDKSGLPNDRFSAERPEGSISTLTIQRTEQRDSAMYRCASSETSGSYNEQFFGPGTRLTVL.

This chain connects TRBV4-1 to TRBJ2-1, with 9 nucleotides matching TRBD2. The CDR3 consists of 16 residues. The junction had 4 bases not matched to a gene; V was cut back by 0 bases and J by 4 bases. Germline V gives CDR1 MGHRA, CDR2 YSYEKL. CDR3 sequence (DNA): TGCGCCAGCAGCCAAGATACCCTAGCGGGGTACAATGAGCAGTTCTTC. This gives the protein CASSQDTLAGYNEQFF.

The J gene is TRBJ2-7, the V gene TRBV28; D ambiguous. V lost 5 bases to trimming and J lost 0 bases, with 14 bases between them. CDR1 and CDR2 from the germline V gene are MDHEN and SYDVKM. CDR3 size: 15 residues. The chain's CDR3 is CASSPPGESSYEQYF. CDR3 sequence (DNA): TGTGCCAGCAGTCCCCCAGGCGAAAGCTCCTACGAGCAGTACTTC.